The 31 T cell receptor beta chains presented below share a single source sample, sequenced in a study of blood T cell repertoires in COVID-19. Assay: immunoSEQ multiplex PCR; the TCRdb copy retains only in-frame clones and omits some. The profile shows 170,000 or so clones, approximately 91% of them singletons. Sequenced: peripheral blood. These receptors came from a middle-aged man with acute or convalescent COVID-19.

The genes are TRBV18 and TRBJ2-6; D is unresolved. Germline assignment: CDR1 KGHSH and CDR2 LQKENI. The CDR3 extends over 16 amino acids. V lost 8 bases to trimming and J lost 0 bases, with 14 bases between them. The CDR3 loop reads CASTLNVVSGANVLTF. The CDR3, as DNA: TGTGCCAGCACCCTAAACGTAGTCTCTGGGGCCAACGTCCTGACTTTC.

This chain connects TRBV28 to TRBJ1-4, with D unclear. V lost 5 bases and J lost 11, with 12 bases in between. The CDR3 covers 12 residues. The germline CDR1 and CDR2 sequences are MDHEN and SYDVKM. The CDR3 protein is CASSLTRDKLFF. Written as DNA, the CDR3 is TGTGCCAGCAGTCTGACTAGGGATAAACTGTTTTTT. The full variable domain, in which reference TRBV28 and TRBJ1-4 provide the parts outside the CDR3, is DVKVTQSSRYLVKRTGEKVFLECVQDMDHENMFWYRQDPGLGLRLIYFSYDVKMKEKGDIPEGYSVSREKKERFSLILESASTNQTSMYLCASSLTRDKLFFGSGTQLSVL.

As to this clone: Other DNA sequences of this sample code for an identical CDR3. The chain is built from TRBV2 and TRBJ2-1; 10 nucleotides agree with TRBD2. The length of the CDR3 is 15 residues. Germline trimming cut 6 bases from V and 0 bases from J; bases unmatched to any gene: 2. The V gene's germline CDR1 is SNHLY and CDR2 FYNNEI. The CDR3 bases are TGTGCCAGCAGACGGACTAGCGGCTCCTACAATGAGCAGTTCTTC. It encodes CASRRTSGSYNEQFF.

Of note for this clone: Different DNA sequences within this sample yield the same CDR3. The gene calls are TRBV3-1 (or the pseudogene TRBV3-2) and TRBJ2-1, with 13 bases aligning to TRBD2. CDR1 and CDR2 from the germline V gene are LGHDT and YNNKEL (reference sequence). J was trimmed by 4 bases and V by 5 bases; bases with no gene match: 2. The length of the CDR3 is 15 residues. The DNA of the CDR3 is TGTGCCAGCAGCTCGGGACTAGCGGGGTACAATGAGCAGTTCTTC. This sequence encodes CASSSGLAGYNEQFF.

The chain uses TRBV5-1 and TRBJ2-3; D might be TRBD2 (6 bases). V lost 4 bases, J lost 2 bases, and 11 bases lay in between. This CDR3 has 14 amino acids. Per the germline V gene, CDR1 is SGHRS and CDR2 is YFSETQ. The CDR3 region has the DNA TGCGCCAGCAGCCCCTGGGACTCCACAGATACGCAGTATTTT. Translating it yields CASSPWDSTDTQYF. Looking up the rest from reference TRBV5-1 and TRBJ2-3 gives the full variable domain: KAGVTQTPRYLIKTRGQQVTLSCSPISGHRSVSWYQQTPGQGLQFLFEYFSETQRNKGNFPGRFSGRQFSNSRSEMNVSTLELGDSALYLCASSPWDSTDTQYFGPGTRLTVL.

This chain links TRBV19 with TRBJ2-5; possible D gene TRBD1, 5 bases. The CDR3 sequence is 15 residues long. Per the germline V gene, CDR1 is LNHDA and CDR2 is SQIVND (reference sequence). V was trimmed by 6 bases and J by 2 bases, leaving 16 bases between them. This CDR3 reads CASRLGSTDQETQYF. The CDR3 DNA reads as TGTGCCAGTAGATTAGGCTCGACAGATCAAGAGACCCAGTACTTC.

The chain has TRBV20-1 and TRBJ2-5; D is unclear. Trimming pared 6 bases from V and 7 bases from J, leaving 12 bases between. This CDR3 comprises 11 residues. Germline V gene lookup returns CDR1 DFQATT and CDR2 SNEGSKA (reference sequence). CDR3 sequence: CSAHSLSTQYF. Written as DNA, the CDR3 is TGCAGTGCCCACTCTTTATCGACCCAGTACTTC.

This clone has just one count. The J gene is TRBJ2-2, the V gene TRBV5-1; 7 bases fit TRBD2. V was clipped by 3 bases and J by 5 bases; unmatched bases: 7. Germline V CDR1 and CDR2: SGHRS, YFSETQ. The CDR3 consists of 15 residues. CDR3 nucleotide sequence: TGCGCCAGCAGCTGGGAGGGCCTGGGGACCGGGGAGCTGTTTTTT. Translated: CASSWEGLGTGELFF.

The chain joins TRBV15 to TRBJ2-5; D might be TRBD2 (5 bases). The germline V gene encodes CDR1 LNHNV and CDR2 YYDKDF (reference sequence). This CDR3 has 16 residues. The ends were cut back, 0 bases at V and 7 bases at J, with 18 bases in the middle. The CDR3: CATSRDPLVGAGTQYF. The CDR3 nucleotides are TGTGCCACCAGCAGAGATCCCTTAGTGGGCGCGGGGACCCAGTACTTC.

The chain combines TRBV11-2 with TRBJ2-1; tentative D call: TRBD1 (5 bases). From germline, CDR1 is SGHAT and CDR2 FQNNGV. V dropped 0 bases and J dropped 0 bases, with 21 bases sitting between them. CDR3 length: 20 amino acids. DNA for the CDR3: TGTGCCAGCAGCTTAGATCCGTATCAGGGTCCAGAGGCCTCCTACAATGAGCAGTTCTTC. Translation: CASSLDPYQGPEASYNEQFF.

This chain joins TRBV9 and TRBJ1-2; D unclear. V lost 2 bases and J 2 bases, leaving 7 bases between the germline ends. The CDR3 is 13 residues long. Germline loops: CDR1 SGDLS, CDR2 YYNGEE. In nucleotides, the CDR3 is TGTGCCAGCAGCGTTGGGGAGAACTATGGCTACACCTTC. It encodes CASSVGENYGYTF.

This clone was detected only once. The CDR3 loop is CASSLVWGDINEKLFF. CDR3 DNA sequence: TGTGCCAGCAGCTTAGTTTGGGGAGATATTAATGAAAAACTGTTTTTT. This chain joins TRBV11-2 and TRBJ1-4; no clear D. The CDR3 covers 16 residues. Germline V gene data show CDR1 as SGHAT and CDR2 as FQNNGV. V was trimmed by 1 base and J by 4 bases, leaving 13 bases between them.

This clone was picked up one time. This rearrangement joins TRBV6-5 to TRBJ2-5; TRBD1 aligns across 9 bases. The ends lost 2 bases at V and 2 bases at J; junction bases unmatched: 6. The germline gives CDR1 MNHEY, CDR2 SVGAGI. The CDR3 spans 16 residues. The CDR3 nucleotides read TGTGCCAGCAGTTACGTCGGACAGGGGCTTCAAGAGACCCAGTACTTC. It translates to CASSYVGQGLQETQYF.

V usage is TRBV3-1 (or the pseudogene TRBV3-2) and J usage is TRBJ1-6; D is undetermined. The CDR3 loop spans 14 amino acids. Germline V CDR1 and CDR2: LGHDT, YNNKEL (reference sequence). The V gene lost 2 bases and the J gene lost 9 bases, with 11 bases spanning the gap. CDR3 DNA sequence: TGTGCCAGCAGCCAAAGGGAGGGCAGTTCACCCCTCCACTTT. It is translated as CASSQREGSSPLHF.

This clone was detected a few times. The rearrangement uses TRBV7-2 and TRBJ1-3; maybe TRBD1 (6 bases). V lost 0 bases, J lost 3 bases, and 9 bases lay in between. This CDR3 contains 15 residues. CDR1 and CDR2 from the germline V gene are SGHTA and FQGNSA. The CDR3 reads CASSLAQGHGNTIYF. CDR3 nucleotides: TGTGCCAGCAGCTTAGCACAGGGACATGGAAACACCATATATTTT.

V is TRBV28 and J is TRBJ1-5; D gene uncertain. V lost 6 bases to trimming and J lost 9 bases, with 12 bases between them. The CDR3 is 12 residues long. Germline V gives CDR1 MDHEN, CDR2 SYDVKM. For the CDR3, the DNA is TGTGCCAGCAGACTTCCCGGAGGGCCCCAGCATTTT. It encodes CASRLPGGPQHF.

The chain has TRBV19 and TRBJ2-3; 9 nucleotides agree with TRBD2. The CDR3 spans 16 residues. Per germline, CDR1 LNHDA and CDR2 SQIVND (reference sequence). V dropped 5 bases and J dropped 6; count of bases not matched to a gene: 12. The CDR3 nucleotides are TGTGCCAGTAGTCCTCGGGGGGTAGCGGGGGTGGATACGCAGTATTTT. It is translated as CASSPRGVAGVDTQYF.

The CDR3 sequence: CASSRRTGGSGYTF. The CDR3 DNA is TGTGCCAGCAGCCGACGGACAGGGGGTAGTGGCTACACCTTC. The chain couples TRBV3-1 (or the pseudogene TRBV3-2) to TRBJ1-2; 10 bases are shared with TRBD1. With V trimmed by 4 bases and J by 7 bases, 6 bases remained unmatched. The germline V gene encodes CDR1 LGHDT and CDR2 YNNKEL (reference sequence). This CDR3 is built from 14 residues.

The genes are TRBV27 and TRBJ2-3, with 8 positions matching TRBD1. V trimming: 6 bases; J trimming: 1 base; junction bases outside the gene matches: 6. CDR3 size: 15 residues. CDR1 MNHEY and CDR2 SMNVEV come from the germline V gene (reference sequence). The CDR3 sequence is CASSIQGAGTDTQYF. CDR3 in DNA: TGTGCCAGCAGCATCCAGGGGGCGGGCACAGATACGCAGTATTTT.

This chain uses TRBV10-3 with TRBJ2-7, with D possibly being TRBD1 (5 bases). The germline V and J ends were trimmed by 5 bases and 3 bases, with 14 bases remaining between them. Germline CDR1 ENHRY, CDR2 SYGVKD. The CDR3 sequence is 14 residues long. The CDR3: CAISQGYQGYEQYF. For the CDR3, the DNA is TGTGCCATCAGTCAGGGTTACCAAGGCTACGAGCAGTACTTC.

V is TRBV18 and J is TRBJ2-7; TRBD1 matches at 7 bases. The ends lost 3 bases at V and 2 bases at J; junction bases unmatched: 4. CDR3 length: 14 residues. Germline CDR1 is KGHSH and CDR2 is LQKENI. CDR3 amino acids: CASSPRQGAYEQYF. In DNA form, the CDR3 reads TGTGCCAGCTCACCCAGGCAGGGGGCCTACGAGCAGTACTTC.

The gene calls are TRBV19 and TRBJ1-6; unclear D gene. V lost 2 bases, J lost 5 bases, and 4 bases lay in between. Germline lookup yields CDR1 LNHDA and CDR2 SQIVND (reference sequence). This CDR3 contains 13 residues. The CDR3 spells CASSISDNSPLHF. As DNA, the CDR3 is TGTGCCAGTAGTATATCGGATAATTCACCCCTCCACTTT.

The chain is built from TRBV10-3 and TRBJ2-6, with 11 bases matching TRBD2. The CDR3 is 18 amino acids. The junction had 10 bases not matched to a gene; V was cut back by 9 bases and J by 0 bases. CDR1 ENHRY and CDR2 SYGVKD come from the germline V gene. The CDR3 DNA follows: TGTGCCATGAGAGGTAGCGGGAGGGATCTCTCTGGGGCCAACGTCCTGACTTTC. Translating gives CAMRGSGRDLSGANVLTF.

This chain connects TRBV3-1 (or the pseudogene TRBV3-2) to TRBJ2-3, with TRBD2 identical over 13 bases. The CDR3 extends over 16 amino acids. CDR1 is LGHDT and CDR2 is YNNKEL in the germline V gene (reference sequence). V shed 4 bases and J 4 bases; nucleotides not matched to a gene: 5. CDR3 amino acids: CASSLTSGGASDTQYF. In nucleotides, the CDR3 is TGTGCCAGCAGCCTCACTAGCGGGGGGGCGTCAGATACGCAGTATTTT.

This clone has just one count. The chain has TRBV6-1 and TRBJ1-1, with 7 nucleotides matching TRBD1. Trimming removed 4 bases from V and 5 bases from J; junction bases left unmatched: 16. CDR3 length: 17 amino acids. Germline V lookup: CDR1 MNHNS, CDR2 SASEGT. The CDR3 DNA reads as TGTGCCAGCAGTGGCCTCTGGACAGGCGCTGGGGAGACTGAAGCTTTCTTT. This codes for CASSGLWTGAGETEAFF.

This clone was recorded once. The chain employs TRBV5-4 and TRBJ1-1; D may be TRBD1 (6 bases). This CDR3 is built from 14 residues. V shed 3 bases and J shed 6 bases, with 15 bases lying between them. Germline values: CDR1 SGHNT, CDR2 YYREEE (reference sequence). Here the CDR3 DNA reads TGTGCCAGCAGCTACCGCACAGGGTCTTCTGAAGCTTTCTTT. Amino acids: CASSYRTGSSEAFF.

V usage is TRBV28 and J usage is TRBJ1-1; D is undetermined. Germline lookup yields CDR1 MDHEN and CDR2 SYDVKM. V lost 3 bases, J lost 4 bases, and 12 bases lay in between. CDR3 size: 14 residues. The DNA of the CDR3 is TGTGCCAGCAGTTTGAGTACTTGGAGCACTGAAGCTTTCTTT. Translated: CASSLSTWSTEAFF. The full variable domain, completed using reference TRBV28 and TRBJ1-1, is DVKVTQSSRYLVKRTGEKVFLECVQDMDHENMFWYRQDPGLGLRLIYFSYDVKMKEKGDIPEGYSVSREKKERFSLILESASTNQTSMYLCASSLSTWSTEAFFGQGTRLTVV.

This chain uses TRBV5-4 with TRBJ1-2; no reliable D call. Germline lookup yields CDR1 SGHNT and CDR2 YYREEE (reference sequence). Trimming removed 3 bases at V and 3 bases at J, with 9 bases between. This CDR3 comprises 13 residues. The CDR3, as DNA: TGTGCCAGCAGCTGGAGGGTCGACTATGGCTACACCTTC. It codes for CASSWRVDYGYTF. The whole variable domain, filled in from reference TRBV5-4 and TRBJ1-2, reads ETGVTQSPTHLIKTRGQQVTLRCSSQSGHNTVSWYQQALGQGPQFIFQYYREEENGRGNFPPRFSGLQFPNYSSELNVNALELDDSALYLCASSWRVDYGYTFGSGTRLTVV.

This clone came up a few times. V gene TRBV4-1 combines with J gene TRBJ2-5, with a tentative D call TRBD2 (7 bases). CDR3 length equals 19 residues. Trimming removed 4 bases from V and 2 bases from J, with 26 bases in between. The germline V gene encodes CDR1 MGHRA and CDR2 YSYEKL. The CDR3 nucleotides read TGCGCCAGCAGCCCCCTCTTCGGGCGGGGGCCGATTCGACAAGAGACCCAGTACTTC. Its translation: CASSPLFGRGPIRQETQYF.

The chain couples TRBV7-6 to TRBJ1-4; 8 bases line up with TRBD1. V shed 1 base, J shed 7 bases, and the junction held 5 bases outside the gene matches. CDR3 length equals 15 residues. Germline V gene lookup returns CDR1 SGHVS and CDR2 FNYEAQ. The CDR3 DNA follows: TGTGCCAGCAGCTTAGGGTCAGGGGGCTTTGAAAAACTGTTTTTT. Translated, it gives CASSLGSGGFEKLFF.

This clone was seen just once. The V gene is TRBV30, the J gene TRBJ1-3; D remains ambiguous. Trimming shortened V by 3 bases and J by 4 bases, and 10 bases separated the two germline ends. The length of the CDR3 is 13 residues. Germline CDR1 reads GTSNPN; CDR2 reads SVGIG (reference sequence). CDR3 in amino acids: CAWSAGVGNTIYF. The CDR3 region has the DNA TGTGCCTGGAGCGCCGGGGTAGGAAACACCATATATTTT.